The 16 T cell receptor beta chains listed next were all sequenced from one sample in a study of blood T cell repertoires in COVID-19. The data were produced by immunoSEQ multiplex PCR, yet TCRdb's version contains in-frame clones alone and is incomplete. The data show 150,000 to 180,000 clones, under 90% seen once. Sequencing used PBMCs or T cells enriched from blood (not recorded which). The receptors shown here come from a man over 45 who had recovered from COVID-19.

This chain's CDR3 is CSVGQGVSEQYF. The CDR3 DNA reads as TGCAGCGTTGGGCAGGGGGTTAGTGAGCAGTACTTC. The chain employs TRBV29-1 and TRBJ2-7, with 7 bases identical to TRBD1. This CDR3 region has 12 residues. Germline CDR1 reads SQVTM; CDR2 reads ANQGSEA. With V trimmed by 4 bases and J by 7 bases, 7 bases remained unmatched.

The V gene is TRBV4-1, the J gene TRBJ1-2; TRBD1 matches at 7 bases. This CDR3 comprises 18 residues. V gave up 0 bases and J gave up 0 bases; unmatched junction bases: 10. The germline gives CDR1 MGHRA, CDR2 YSYEKL. The CDR3 reads CASSQDIRGTASNYGYTF. CDR3 coding DNA: TGCGCCAGCAGCCAAGATATAAGAGGGACAGCCTCTAACTATGGCTACACCTTC.

V gene TRBV19 combines with J gene TRBJ1-6; unclear D gene. Trimming cost V 4 bases and J 2 bases, with 15 bases left between them. From germline, CDR1 is LNHDA and CDR2 SQIVND (reference sequence). The CDR3 spans 17 residues. The CDR3 DNA reads as TGTGCCAGTAGTACCGTAAGACTATCTACCTATAATTCACCCCTCCACTTT. Its protein is CASSTVRLSTYNSPLHF.

The chain joins TRBV28 to TRBJ1-5; 7 bases are shared with TRBD1. CDR1 MDHEN and CDR2 SYDVKM come from the germline V gene. V lost 4 bases, J lost 4 bases, and 7 bases stayed unmatched. The CDR3 has 15 amino acids. The CDR3 loop is CASSSYDRANQPQHF. The CDR3 DNA follows: TGTGCCAGCAGTTCCTATGACAGGGCAAATCAGCCCCAGCATTTT. Based on the CDR3 plus reference TRBV28 and TRBJ1-5, the full variable domain is DVKVTQSSRYLVKRTGEKVFLECVQDMDHENMFWYRQDPGLGLRLIYFSYDVKMKEKGDIPEGYSVSREKKERFSLILESASTNQTSMYLCASSSYDRANQPQHFGDGTRLSIL.

This clone has a single count. This rearrangement joins TRBV7-3 to TRBJ2-5, with D tentatively TRBD1 (5 bases). V lost 1 base to trimming and J lost 4 bases, with 10 bases between them. From germline, CDR1 is SGHTA and CDR2 FQGTGA. The CDR3 is 14 amino acids. The CDR3 DNA reads TGTGCCAGCAGCTTAAGTGGGGCCCGAGAGACCCAGTACTTC. This gives the protein CASSLSGARETQYF.

V and J are TRBV14 and TRBJ2-1, with TRBD1 as a possible D gene (5 bases). Looked up from germline, CDR1 is SGHDN and CDR2 is FVKESK. Trimming removed 5 bases at V and 10 bases at J, with 15 bases between. CDR3 size: 13 residues. CDR3 region: CASSTHQGSEQFF. In nucleotides, the CDR3 is TGTGCCAGCAGCACCCATCAGGGTTCCGAGCAGTTCTTC.

The chain links TRBV11-3 to TRBJ1-1; 8 nucleotides line up with TRBD1. V lost 5 bases, J lost 4 bases, and 6 bases stayed unmatched. The CDR3 length is 14 residues. Germline lookup yields CDR1 SGHNT and CDR2 YENEEA. The CDR3 nucleotides are TGTGCCAGCAGCGCGCACAGGGGGACCACTGAAGCTTTCTTT. It codes for CASSAHRGTTEAFF.

This chain uses TRBV19 with TRBJ1-1; TRBD1 aligns across 9 bases. V gave up 6 bases and J gave up 5 bases; unmatched junction bases: 10. Germline values: CDR1 LNHDA, CDR2 SQIVND (reference sequence). The CDR3 runs 15 residues. This chain's CDR3 is CASRASGQGRTEAFF. The CDR3 nucleotides are TGTGCCAGTAGGGCCTCGGGACAGGGAAGGACTGAAGCTTTCTTT.

The J gene is TRBJ2-1, the V gene TRBV19; D is uncertain. Trimming took 7 bases from V and 0 from J, leaving 10 bases between them. The CDR3 covers 14 residues. Germline V gene sequence: CDR1 LNHDA, CDR2 SQIVND (reference sequence). The CDR3 reads CASKARSSYNEQFF. In nucleotides, the CDR3 is TGTGCCAGTAAGGCCCGGAGCTCCTACAATGAGCAGTTCTTC.

The chain recombines TRBV6-2 or TRBV6-3 with TRBJ2-7; D not certain. V lost 4 bases to trimming and J lost 2 bases, with 6 bases between them. The V gene's germline CDR1 is MNHEY and CDR2 SVGEGT. The CDR3 sequence is 12 residues long. In nucleotides, the CDR3 is TGTGCCAGCAGTTTCCCCGCCTACGAGCAGTACTTC. Amino acid sequence: CASSFPAYEQYF.

In DNA form, the CDR3 reads TGCGCCAGCATCTCTCAGGGTTCTGAAGCTTTCTTT. This encodes CASISQGSEAFF. The chain has TRBV4-1 and TRBJ1-1; D is perhaps TRBD1 (5 bases). CDR3 length: 12 amino acids. V was shortened by 7 bases and J by 6 bases, with 12 bases between the two germline ends. Germline CDR1 reads MGHRA; CDR2 reads YSYEKL.

The V and J genes are TRBV14 and TRBJ1-5; 8 bases map to TRBD1. This CDR3 is built from 15 residues. J was trimmed by 5 bases and V by 1 base; bases with no gene match: 4. Looked up from germline, CDR1 is SGHDN and CDR2 is FVKESK. The CDR3 nucleotides are TGTGCCAGCAGCCAAGGACAGGGGAGAGATCAGCCCCAGCATTTT. Its protein product is CASSQGQGRDQPQHF. The complete variable domain, with remaining parts taken from reference TRBV14 and TRBJ1-5, reads EAGVTQFPSHSVIEKGQTVTLRCDPISGHDNLYWYRRVMGKEIKFLLHFVKESKQDESGMPNNRFLAERTGGTYSTLKVQPAELEDSGVYFCASSQGQGRDQPQHFGDGTRLSIL.

This chain connects TRBV7-9 to TRBJ2-1; a weak D match, TRBD2 (5 bases). Germline CDR1 SEHNR, CDR2 FQNEAQ (reference sequence). This CDR3 comprises 12 residues. The V end was cut by 1 base, the J end by 13 bases, with 11 bases between. CDR3 DNA sequence: TGTGCCAGCAGCTTAGTTCGTCGGGATCAGTTCTTC. This codes for CASSLVRRDQFF.

This clone showed up just a few times. CDR3 amino acids: CARSSRDRGLQWGTGELFF. Here the CDR3 DNA reads TGTGCCAGAAGCTCGCGGGACAGGGGATTGCAATGGGGCACCGGGGAGCTGTTTTTT. The V call is TRBV5-3, the J call TRBJ2-2; 10 bases fit TRBD1. TRBV5-3 is recorded as an ORF, its role being uncertain. The CDR3 loop spans 19 amino acids. Unmatched junction bases numbered 15, after V lost 3 bases and J lost 4 bases.

V usage is TRBV5-4 and J usage is TRBJ2-7; TRBD2 might be the D (6 bases). Trimming took off 1 base at V and 7 bases at J, with 15 bases between the two ends. Germline V gives CDR1 SGHNT, CDR2 YYREEE (reference sequence). The CDR3 loop spans 14 amino acids. CDR3 in amino acids: CASSLSWASDEQYF. CDR3 nucleotides: TGTGCCAGCAGCTTGTCATGGGCTAGCGATGAGCAGTACTTC.

This chain connects TRBV27 to TRBJ2-1; 8 bases map to TRBD2. V shed 8 bases and J 6 bases; nucleotides not matched to a gene: 15. The CDR3 is made up of 16 amino acids. From germline, CDR1 is MNHEY and CDR2 SMNVEV (reference sequence). The CDR3 reads CASDSAGTRKGNEQFF. CDR3 DNA: TGTGCCAGCGACTCGGCCGGGACTAGGAAGGGCAATGAGCAGTTCTTC.